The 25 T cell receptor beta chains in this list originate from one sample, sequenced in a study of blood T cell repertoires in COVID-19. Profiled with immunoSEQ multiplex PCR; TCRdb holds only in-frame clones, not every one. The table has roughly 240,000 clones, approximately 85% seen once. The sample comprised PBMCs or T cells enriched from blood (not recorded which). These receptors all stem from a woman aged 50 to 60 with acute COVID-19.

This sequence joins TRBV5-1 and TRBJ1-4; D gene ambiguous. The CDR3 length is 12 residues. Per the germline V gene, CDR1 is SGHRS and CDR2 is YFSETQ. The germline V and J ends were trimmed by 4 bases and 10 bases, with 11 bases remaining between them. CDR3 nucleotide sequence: TGCGCCAGCAGCACCCACGAGGGAAAACTGTTTTTT. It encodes CASSTHEGKLFF.

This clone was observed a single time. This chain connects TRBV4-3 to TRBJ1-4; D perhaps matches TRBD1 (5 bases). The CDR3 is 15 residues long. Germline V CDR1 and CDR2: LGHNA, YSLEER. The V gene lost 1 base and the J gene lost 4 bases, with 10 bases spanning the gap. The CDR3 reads CASSQGQSFNEKLFF. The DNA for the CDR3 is TGCGCCAGCAGCCAAGGACAGAGTTTTAATGAAAAACTGTTTTTT.

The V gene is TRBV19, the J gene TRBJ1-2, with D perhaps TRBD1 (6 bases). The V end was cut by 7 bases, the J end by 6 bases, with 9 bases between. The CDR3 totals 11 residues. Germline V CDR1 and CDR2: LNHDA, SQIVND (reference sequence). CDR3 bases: TGTGCCAGTAAGGGGGGGAATGGCTACACCTTC. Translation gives CASKGGNGYTF.

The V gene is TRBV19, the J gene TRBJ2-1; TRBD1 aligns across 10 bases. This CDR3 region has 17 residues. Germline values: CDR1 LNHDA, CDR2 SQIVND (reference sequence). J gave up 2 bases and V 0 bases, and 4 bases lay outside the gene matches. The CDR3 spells CASSIEPGQGAYNEQFF. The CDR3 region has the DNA TGTGCCAGTAGTATAGAGCCCGGACAGGGGGCCTACAATGAGCAGTTCTTC. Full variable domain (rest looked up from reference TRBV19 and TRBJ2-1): DGGITQSPKYLFRKEGQNVTLSCEQNLNHDAMYWYRQDPGQGLRLIYYSQIVNDFQKGDIAEGYSVSREKKESFPLTVTSAQKNPTAFYLCASSIEPGQGAYNEQFFGPGTRLTVL.

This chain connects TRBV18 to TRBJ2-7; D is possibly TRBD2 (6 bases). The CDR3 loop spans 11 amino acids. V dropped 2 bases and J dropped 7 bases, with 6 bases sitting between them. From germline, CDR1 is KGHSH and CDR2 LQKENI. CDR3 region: CASSPGGEQYF. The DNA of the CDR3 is TGTGCCAGCTCACCAGGAGGGGAGCAGTACTTC.

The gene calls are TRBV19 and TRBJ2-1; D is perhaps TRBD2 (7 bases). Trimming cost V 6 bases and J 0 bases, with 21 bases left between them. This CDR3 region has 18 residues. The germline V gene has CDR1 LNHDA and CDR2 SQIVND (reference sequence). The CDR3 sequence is CASRHWGSGGSSYNEQFF. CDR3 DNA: TGTGCCAGTAGACACTGGGGCTCGGGGGGCAGCTCCTACAATGAGCAGTTCTTC.

The CDR3 coding sequence is TGTGCCAGCAGCTTAACGGGGCTAAATAGGGACTATGGCTACACCTTC. Residues: CASSLTGLNRDYGYTF. The chain employs TRBV7-3 and TRBJ1-2; D is perhaps TRBD1 (5 bases). With 0 bases removed from V and 3 bases from J, the gap between germline ends came to 14 bases. CDR3 size: 16 residues. Germline CDR1 SGHTA, CDR2 FQGTGA.

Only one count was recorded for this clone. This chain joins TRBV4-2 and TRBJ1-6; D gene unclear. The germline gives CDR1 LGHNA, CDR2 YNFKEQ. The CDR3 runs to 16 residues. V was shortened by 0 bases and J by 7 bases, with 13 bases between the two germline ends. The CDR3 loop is CASSQEGDFTNSPLHF. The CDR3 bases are TGTGCCAGCAGCCAAGAAGGAGATTTCACCAATTCACCCCTCCACTTT.

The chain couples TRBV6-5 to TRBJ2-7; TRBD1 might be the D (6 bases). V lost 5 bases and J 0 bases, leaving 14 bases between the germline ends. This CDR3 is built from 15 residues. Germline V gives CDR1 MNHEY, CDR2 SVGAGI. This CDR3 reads CASSRDTATSYEQYF. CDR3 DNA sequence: TGTGCCAGCAGTAGGGACACCGCCACCTCCTACGAGCAGTACTTC.

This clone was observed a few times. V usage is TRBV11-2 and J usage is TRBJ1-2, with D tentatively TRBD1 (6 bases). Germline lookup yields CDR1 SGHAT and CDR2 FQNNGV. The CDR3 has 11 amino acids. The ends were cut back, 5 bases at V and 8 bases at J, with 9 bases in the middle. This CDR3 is CASSPGQGYTF. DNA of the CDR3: TGTGCCAGCAGCCCAGGACAGGGCTACACCTTC.

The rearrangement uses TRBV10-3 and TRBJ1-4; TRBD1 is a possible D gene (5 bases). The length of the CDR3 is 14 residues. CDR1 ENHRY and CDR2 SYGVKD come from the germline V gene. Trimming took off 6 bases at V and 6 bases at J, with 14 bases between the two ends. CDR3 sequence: CAISPGLADEKLFF. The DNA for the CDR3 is TGTGCCATCAGCCCAGGGTTGGCCGATGAAAAACTGTTTTTT.

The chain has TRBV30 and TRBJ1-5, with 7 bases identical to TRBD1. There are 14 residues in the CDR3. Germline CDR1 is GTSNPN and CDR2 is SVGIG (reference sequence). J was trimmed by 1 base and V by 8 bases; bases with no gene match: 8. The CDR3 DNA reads TGTGCCATCCAACAGGGGTTCAGCAATCAGCCCCAGCATTTT. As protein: CAIQQGFSNQPQHF.

The CDR3 is CSVGGQGWETQYF. CDR3 coding DNA: TGCAGCGTTGGGGGACAGGGATGGGAGACCCAGTACTTC. This sequence joins TRBV29-1 and TRBJ2-5; 9 bases are a match to TRBD1. The V gene's germline CDR1 is SQVTM and CDR2 ANQGSEA. The CDR3 has 13 amino acids. Trimming cost V 4 bases and J 5 bases; bases outside gene matches: 5.

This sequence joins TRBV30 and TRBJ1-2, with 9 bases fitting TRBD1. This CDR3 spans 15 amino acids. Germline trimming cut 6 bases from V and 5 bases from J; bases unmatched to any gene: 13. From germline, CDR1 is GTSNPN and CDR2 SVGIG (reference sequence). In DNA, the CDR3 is TGTGCCTGCTACCGGGACAGGGCTCGGGGGTATGGCTACACCTTC. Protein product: CACYRDRARGYGYTF.

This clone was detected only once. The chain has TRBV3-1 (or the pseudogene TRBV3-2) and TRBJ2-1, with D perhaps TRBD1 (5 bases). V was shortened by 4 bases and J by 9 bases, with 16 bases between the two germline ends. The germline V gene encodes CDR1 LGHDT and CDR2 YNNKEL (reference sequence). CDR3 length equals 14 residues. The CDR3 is CASSPLGRAAEQFF. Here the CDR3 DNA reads TGTGCCAGCAGCCCCCTGGGCAGGGCGGCTGAGCAGTTCTTC.

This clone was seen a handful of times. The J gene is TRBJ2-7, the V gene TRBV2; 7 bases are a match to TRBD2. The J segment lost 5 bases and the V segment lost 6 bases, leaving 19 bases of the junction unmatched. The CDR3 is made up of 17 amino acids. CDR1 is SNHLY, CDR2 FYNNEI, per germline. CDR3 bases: TGTGCCAGCAGGTCGTTCGGCGGGGGAGGAATAAGCAACGAGCAGTACTTC. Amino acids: CASRSFGGGGISNEQYF.

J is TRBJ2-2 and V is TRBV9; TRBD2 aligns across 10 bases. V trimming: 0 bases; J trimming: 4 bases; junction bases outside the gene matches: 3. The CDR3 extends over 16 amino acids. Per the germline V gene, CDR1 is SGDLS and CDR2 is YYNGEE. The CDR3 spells CASSVGSSGGTGELFF. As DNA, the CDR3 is TGTGCCAGCAGCGTAGGTTCTAGCGGGGGCACCGGGGAGCTGTTTTTT.

The CDR3 nucleotides read TGCGCCAGCAGTGCTAAAGATACGCAGTATTTT. This codes for CASSAKDTQYF. The J gene is TRBJ2-3, the V gene TRBV10-2; D gene ambiguous. This CDR3 comprises 11 residues. CDR1 and CDR2 (germline): WSHSY, SAAADI. V was trimmed by 4 bases and J by 5 bases, leaving 4 bases between them.

The CDR3 DNA is TGTGCCAGCAGCCCCCGACAGGGCGATACACTCGGAAACACCATATATTTT. This encodes CASSPRQGDTLGNTIYF. The chain has TRBV11-2 and TRBJ1-3, with 7 positions matching TRBD1. Germline-derived CDR1 and CDR2 are SGHAT and FQNNGV. The CDR3 runs 17 residues. With V trimmed by 5 bases and J by 4 bases, 14 bases remained unmatched.

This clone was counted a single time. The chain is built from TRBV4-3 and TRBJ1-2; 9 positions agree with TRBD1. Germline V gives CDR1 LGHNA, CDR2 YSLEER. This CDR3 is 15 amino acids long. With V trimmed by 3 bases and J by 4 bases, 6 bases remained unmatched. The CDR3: CASSQLTGGAYGYTF. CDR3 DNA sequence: TGCGCCAGCAGCCAGTTGACAGGGGGTGCCTATGGCTACACCTTC.

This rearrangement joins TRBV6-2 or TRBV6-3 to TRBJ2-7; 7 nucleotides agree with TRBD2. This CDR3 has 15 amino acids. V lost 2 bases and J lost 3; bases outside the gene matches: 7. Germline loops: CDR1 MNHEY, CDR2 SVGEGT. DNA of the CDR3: TGTGCCAGCAGTTACGATGGCCTAGCGGACTACGAGCAGTACTTC. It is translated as CASSYDGLADYEQYF.

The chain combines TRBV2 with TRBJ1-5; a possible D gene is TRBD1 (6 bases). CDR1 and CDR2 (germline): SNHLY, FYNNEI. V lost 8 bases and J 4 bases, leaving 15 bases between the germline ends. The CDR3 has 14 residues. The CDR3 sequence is CASHSQGRNQPQHF. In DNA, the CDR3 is TGTGCCAGCCATTCACAGGGAAGAAATCAGCCCCAGCATTTT.

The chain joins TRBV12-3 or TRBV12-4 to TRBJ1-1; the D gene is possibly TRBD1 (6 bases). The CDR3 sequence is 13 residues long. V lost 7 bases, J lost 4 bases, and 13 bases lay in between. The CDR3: CASTVTGFTEAFF. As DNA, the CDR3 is TGTGCCAGCACCGTAACAGGGTTCACTGAAGCTTTCTTT.

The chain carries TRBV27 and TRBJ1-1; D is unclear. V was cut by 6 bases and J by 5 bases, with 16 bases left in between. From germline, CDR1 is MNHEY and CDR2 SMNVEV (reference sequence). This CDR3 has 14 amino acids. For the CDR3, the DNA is TGTGCCAGCAGGCGCCTTACAGATTGGACTGAAGCTTTCTTT. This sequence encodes CASRRLTDWTEAFF.

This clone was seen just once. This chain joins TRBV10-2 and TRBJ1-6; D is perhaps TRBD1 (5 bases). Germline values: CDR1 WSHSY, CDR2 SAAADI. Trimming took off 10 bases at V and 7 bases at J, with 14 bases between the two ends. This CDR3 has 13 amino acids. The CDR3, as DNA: TGCGCCACCGTGGACACTGAGAATTCACCCCTCCACTTT. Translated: CATVDTENSPLHF.